These 23 T cell receptor beta chains originate from one sample sequenced in a study of CD8 T cells in Susac syndrome. An amount of RNA that ranged from 0.5 to 1 ug was reverse transcribed with random hexamers. MiXCR, run by TCRdb on the immunoSEQ multiplex PCR reads, gives a single entry per CDR3 protein. The sample consists of over 80,000 distinct CDR3 sequences, 80% to 95% of them appearing once. The specimen was CD8+ T cells from PBMCs. The receptors originated from a human donor in good health.

V usage is TRBV12-3 or TRBV12-4 and J usage is TRBJ1-2, with a tentative D call TRBD1 (6 bases). CDR3 length equals 14 residues. The V end lost 8 bases, the J end lost 6 bases, and 19 bases lay between the germline ends. This CDR3 reads CASDGGASRNGYTF. The CDR3 nucleotides are TGTGCCAGCGATGGGGGGGCAAGTCGTAATGGCTACACCTTC.

The chain is built from TRBV19 and TRBJ1-5, with D perhaps matching TRBD1 (5 bases). V was cut by 1 base and J by 3 bases, with 10 bases left in between. Germline V gene lookup returns CDR1 LNHDA and CDR2 SQIVND (reference sequence). The CDR3 has 15 residues. The CDR3 loop is CASSIGGRANQPQHF. As DNA, the CDR3 is TGTGCCAGTAGTATAGGGGGCAGGGCCAATCAGCCCCAGCATTTT. The entire variable domain, with the rest obtained from reference TRBV19 and TRBJ1-5, is as follows: DGGITQSPKYLFRKEGQNVTLSCEQNLNHDAMYWYRQDPGQGLRLIYYSQIVNDFQKGDIAEGYSVSREKKESFPLTVTSAQKNPTAFYLCASSIGGRANQPQHFGDGTRLSIL.

This chain links TRBV29-1 with TRBJ1-2; tentative D call: TRBD1 (6 bases). The germline gives CDR1 SQVTM, CDR2 ANQGSEA. Trimming shortened V by 3 bases and J by 2 bases, and 10 bases separated the two germline ends. There are 13 residues in the CDR3. CDR3 sequence (DNA): TGCAGCGTTGAGGGAGGACAGAACTATGGCTACACCTTC. Its translation: CSVEGGQNYGYTF.

This sequence joins TRBV5-1 and TRBJ1-3; TRBD1 aligns across 11 bases. The germline gives CDR1 SGHRS, CDR2 YFSETQ. With V trimmed by 2 bases and J by 0 bases, 7 bases remained unmatched. The CDR3 is made up of 18 amino acids. This chain's CDR3 is CASSFRGTGGSSGNTIYF. The CDR3 bases are TGCGCCAGCAGCTTCCGAGGGACAGGGGGATCCTCTGGAAACACCATATATTTT. Full variable domain (missing parts from reference TRBV5-1 and TRBJ1-3): KAGVTQTPRYLIKTRGQQVTLSCSPISGHRSVSWYQQTPGQGLQFLFEYFSETQRNKGNFPGRFSGRQFSNSRSEMNVSTLELGDSALYLCASSFRGTGGSSGNTIYFGEGSWLTVV.

The chain carries TRBV15 and TRBJ1-5, with unresolved D. Germline V gives CDR1 LNHNV, CDR2 YYDKDF (reference sequence). The CDR3 consists of 14 residues. V shed 0 bases and J shed 7 bases, with 10 bases lying between them. The CDR3 coding sequence is TGTGCCACCAGCAGAGATCGGAGTGACCAGCCCCAGCATTTT. This translates into CATSRDRSDQPQHF. Full variable domain (rest looked up from reference TRBV15 and TRBJ1-5): DAMVIQNPRYQVTQFGKPVTLSCSQTLNHNVMYWYQQKSSQAPKLLFHYYDKDFNNEADTPDNFQSRRPNTSFCFLDIRSPGLGDTAMYLCATSRDRSDQPQHFGDGTRLSIL.

The CDR3 loop is CASSVDSGGSYEQYF. The CDR3 nucleotides read TGTGCCAGCAGCGTAGACAGTGGAGGGTCCTACGAGCAGTACTTC. The chain carries TRBV9 and TRBJ2-7; perhaps TRBD2 as D (6 bases). CDR1 and CDR2 (germline): SGDLS, YYNGEE. Trimming took off 0 bases at V and 1 base at J, with 11 bases between the two ends. The CDR3 runs to 15 residues.

The rearrangement joins TRBV5-4 to TRBJ2-7, with D tentatively TRBD1 or TRBD2 (5 bases each). This CDR3 is built from 15 residues. CDR1 SGHNT and CDR2 YYREEE come from the germline V gene (reference sequence). V lost 0 bases to trimming and J lost 0 bases, with 10 bases between them. The CDR3 DNA reads as TGTGCCAGCAGCTTGGATCCGGGGACCTCCTACGAGCAGTACTTC. Its protein is CASSLDPGTSYEQYF.

This clonotype has just one count. The chain couples TRBV19 to TRBJ1-6; the D is unclear. The germline gives CDR1 LNHDA, CDR2 SQIVND (reference sequence). With 10 bases removed from V and 9 bases from J, the gap between germline ends came to 7 bases. This CDR3 is 10 amino acids long. The DNA of the CDR3 is TGTGCCACCCCTCCTTCACCCCTCCACTTT. Protein sequence: CATPPSPLHF.

The chain uses TRBV6-6 and TRBJ2-7; no firm D call. The CDR3 length is 12 residues. Between the trimmed V and J ends, which lost 2 bases and 7 bases, there was a span of 9 bases. CDR1 and CDR2 (germline): MNHNY, SVGAGI (reference sequence). DNA of the CDR3: TGTGCCAGCAGTTACGGCAATGTGGAGCAGTACTTC. Translating gives CASSYGNVEQYF.

This clonotype has a handful of counts. The chain couples TRBV9 to TRBJ2-1; 9 bases are shared with TRBD2. Per germline, CDR1 SGDLS and CDR2 YYNGEE. Trimming at V came to 2 bases and at J to 1 base, leaving 4 bases not matched to a gene. CDR3 length: 16 residues. CDR3 in amino acids: CASSVGGGGSYNEQFF. Here the CDR3 DNA reads TGTGCCAGCAGCGTCGGCGGGGGGGGTTCCTACAATGAGCAGTTCTTC. Looking up the rest from reference TRBV9 and TRBJ2-1 gives the full variable domain: DSGVTQTPKHLITATGQRVTLRCSPRSGDLSVYWYQQSLDQGLQFLIQYYNGEERAKGNILERFSAQQFPDLHSELNLSSLELGDSALYFCASSVGGGGSYNEQFFGPGTRLTVL.

The chain links TRBV2 to TRBJ1-1; D is undetermined. The CDR3 length is 12 residues. CDR1 and CDR2 from the germline V gene are SNHLY and FYNNEI. V was clipped by 6 bases and J by 4 bases, with 9 bases between them. In DNA form, the CDR3 reads TGTGCCAGCAGAGACCTCGGCACTGAAGCTTTCTTT. Amino acid sequence: CASRDLGTEAFF.

This rearrangement joins TRBV6-5 to TRBJ1-5, with a possible D match to TRBD1 (5 bases). CDR1 MNHEY and CDR2 SVGAGI come from the germline V gene. The CDR3 loop spans 15 amino acids. V gave up 7 bases and J gave up 3 bases, with 16 bases separating them. The CDR3 DNA sequence: TGTGCCAGCAATCCCACCGGGGGGTCCAATCAGCCCCAGCATTTT. Its translation is CASNPTGGSNQPQHF.

This rearrangement joins TRBV4-1 to TRBJ1-1, with D possibly being TRBD1 (6 bases). The germline CDR1 and CDR2 sequences are MGHRA and YSYEKL. The CDR3 is 16 residues long. The V gene lost 0 bases and the J gene lost 0 bases, with 11 bases spanning the gap. CDR3 residues: CASSQEGAGVNTEAFF. CDR3 bases: TGCGCCAGCAGCCAAGAAGGAGCAGGGGTGAACACTGAAGCTTTCTTT.

V gene TRBV4-1 combines with J gene TRBJ2-7, with 9 bases identical to TRBD1. Germline CDR1 is MGHRA and CDR2 is YSYEKL. The V gene end was trimmed by 3 bases and the J gene end by 5 bases; junction bases not matched to a gene: 5. The CDR3 is made up of 14 amino acids. In DNA, the CDR3 is TGCGCCAGCAGCCAGACAGGGGGAATTGACGAGCAGTACTTC. Protein sequence: CASSQTGGIDEQYF.

The chain employs TRBV7-2 and TRBJ1-4; 9 nucleotides align to TRBD1. J gave up 7 bases and V 5 bases, and 5 bases lay outside the gene matches. Germline V lookup: CDR1 SGHTA, CDR2 FQGNSA. The CDR3 contains 14 residues. The CDR3 loop reads CASSPTGGLEKLFF. DNA of the CDR3: TGTGCCAGCAGCCCCACAGGGGGCCTTGAAAAACTGTTTTTT.

The V gene is TRBV27, the J gene TRBJ1-2; 7 nucleotides line up with TRBD1. The CDR3 has 14 amino acids. Unmatched junction bases numbered 6, after V lost 4 bases and J lost 4 bases. Germline CDR1 and CDR2: MNHEY and SMNVEV (reference sequence). CDR3 in DNA: TGTGCCAGCAGTTCCGCGACAGGGAGCTATGGCTACACCTTC. It is translated as CASSSATGSYGYTF.

The J gene is TRBJ1-4, the V gene TRBV4-1; D gene ambiguous. The germline CDR1 and CDR2 sequences are MGHRA and YSYEKL. This CDR3 comprises 12 residues. V gave up 3 bases and J gave up 12 bases, with 11 bases separating them. The CDR3 here is CASSHGALELFF. CDR3 nucleotides: TGCGCCAGCAGCCACGGCGCTCTTGAACTGTTTTTT.

The sample holds a few counts of this clonotype. The chain is built from TRBV9 and TRBJ2-7; a weak D match, TRBD1 (5 bases). This CDR3 region has 13 residues. In germline, CDR1 is SGDLS, CDR2 YYNGEE. V was cut by 0 bases and J by 3 bases, with 7 bases left in between. The CDR3 region is CASSVEGVYEQYF. The CDR3 coding sequence is TGTGCCAGCAGCGTAGAAGGGGTCTACGAGCAGTACTTC.

This clonotype has just a few counts. This chain joins TRBV7-2 and TRBJ2-7; D remains ambiguous. Trimming took off 1 base at V and 4 bases at J, with 20 bases between the two ends. CDR3 length: 17 amino acids. Germline V gene sequence: CDR1 SGHTA, CDR2 FQGNSA. CDR3 DNA sequence: TGTGCCAGCAGCTTAGTCCCCCAGACAAACACCGAGTACGAGCAGTACTTC. As protein: CASSLVPQTNTEYEQYF.

The count of this clonotype is one. This chain uses TRBV7-6 with TRBJ2-7; D not certain. This CDR3 is 13 amino acids long. Germline-derived CDR1 and CDR2 are SGHVS and FNYEAQ. Trimming shortened V by 0 bases and J by 3 bases, and 6 bases separated the two germline ends. As DNA, the CDR3 is TGTGCCAGCAGCTTAGCGCAGTACTACGAGCAGTACTTC. This encodes CASSLAQYYEQYF.

The chain joins TRBV29-1 to TRBJ2-5; 8 bases match TRBD1. V lost 6 bases and J lost 5; bases outside the gene matches: 5. This CDR3 has 12 amino acids. Germline V gene lookup returns CDR1 SQVTM and CDR2 ANQGSEA. CDR3 protein: CSVIQGVETQYF. The DNA for the CDR3 is TGCAGCGTGATACAGGGGGTGGAGACCCAGTACTTC.

The chain is built from TRBV30 and TRBJ1-2; a possible D gene is TRBD1 (5 bases). The CDR3 loop spans 15 amino acids. CDR1 and CDR2 from the germline V gene are GTSNPN and SVGIG (reference sequence). The V end was cut by 3 bases, the J end by 2 bases, with 16 bases between. The CDR3 DNA is TGTGCCTGGAGGAACCGGGACGGGTGGAACTATGGCTACACCTTC. It yields the protein CAWRNRDGWNYGYTF. Full variable domain (missing parts from reference TRBV30 and TRBJ1-2): SQTIHQWPATLVQPVGSPLSLECTVEGTSNPNLYWYRQAAGRGLQLLFYSVGIGQISSEVPQNLSASRPQDRQFILSSKKLLLSDSGFYLCAWRNRDGWNYGYTFGSGTRLTVV.

The chain has TRBV2 and TRBJ2-7; a possible D gene is TRBD1 (5 bases). This CDR3 region has 12 residues. Germline CDR1 is SNHLY and CDR2 is FYNNEI. Trimming removed 5 bases at V and 2 bases at J, with 7 bases between. The CDR3 DNA reads as TGTGCCAGCAGTCCGACAGCCTACGAGCAGTACTTC. Amino acids: CASSPTAYEQYF.